This record looks at one T cell receptor (beta chain) sequence and its context. This clonotype has more than one count but fewer than ten. Its antigen is still unknown. Nothing much larger sits one base from this clone, and base qualities are not available. To demonstrate the VDJtools post-analysis software, the study profiled TCR beta repertoires from the peripheral blood of about 13 young patients with multiple sclerosis. The multiple sclerosis patients were children and adolescents ranging in age from about 6 to 17 years. This sample was included in a study of post-analysis software for immune sequencing data (dated by TCRdb to the mid-2010s). Concerning the study at large: The recorded disease courses included relapsing-remitting, secondary progressive and progressive-relapsing multiple sclerosis, and some patients had no subtype annotation. The patient repertoires were compared against around eleven previously published healthy control repertoires obtained from donors aged roughly 6 to 25 years. A subset of samples was prepared in parallel using single-end sample barcoding, then pooled and co-amplified after Illumina adapter ligation.

Summary of the overall study and its limitations: Direct clustering with F measure showed strong co-clustering of samples prepared in the same batch, prompting a batch-effect correction. Compared with controls, multiple sclerosis patients had significantly lower normalized Chao1 diversity, a finding suggesting substantial peripheral T-cell clonal expansion. The multiple sclerosis patient group was slightly younger than the control group.

Library method: PCR. Instrument on record: Illumina HiSeq 2500. To reduce PCR and sequencing biases, unique molecular identifiers were incorporated into the TCR beta cDNA libraries. Some 500,000 cDNA molecules were obtained for every 1 to 10 million input T cells, so each molecule roughly corresponded to one T cell. The patient libraries were prepared and sequenced with the same protocol used for the earlier healthy control dataset. Within a given batch, samples were prepared together, multiplexed and sequenced on the same HiSeq lane. On the authors' methods: MIGEC handled the raw barcoded reads, throwing out single-read molecular identifier groups before consensus assembly and CDR3 extraction. Clonotype tables were post-analysed with VDJtools, normalizing diversity by down-sampling all datasets to the smallest sample size. To correct batch-related cross-sample contamination, repertoire overlap clustering matched CDR3 amino acid sequences but not nucleotide sequences. The raw public data were reprocessed by TCRdb itself: fastp quality trimming at Q25, MiXCR clonotype calling, in-frame beta chains only. Identical CDR3 proteins give one entry, which carries the most common genes and DNA. The V and J calls come from TCRdb's annotation, not from the publication. The sample data list roughly 200,000 distinct CDR3 sequences, and 29% of these were observed just once. Of the sample, about 3.4% falls within the top ten clones.

The source of this sequence is a girl aged 2-17 years with multiple sclerosis. The source material was blood.

The CDR3 corresponds to CASSPSRGEAFF. The nucleotides are TGTGCCAGTAGCCCGTCCCGGGGTGAAGCTTTCTTT. The chain uses TRBV19 and TRBJ1-1; the D gene assignment is ambiguous. The CDR3 holds 12 amino acids from the cysteine to the phenylalanine. Only the CDR3 portion is preserved as DNA: 36 bases, with reading frame beginning at the first base. In the germline V gene (reference sequence), CDR1 corresponds to LNHDA and CDR2 to SQIVND. V lost 6 bases and J lost 7 bases; the stretch between them is 12 bases long.